These 22 T cell receptor beta chains share one sample of origin, sequenced in a study of OX40 agonist ivuxolimab in advanced cancers. The assay was immunoSEQ multiplex PCR, and TCRdb's table has in-frame clones only and misses some. This repertoire shows some 96,000 clones, roughly 80% found once; its top ten account for more than 1.2%. Sequenced material: CD4+ or CD8+ T cells sorted from blood, taken in a trial of the OX40 agonist ivuxolimab. These receptors came from an adult with an advanced solid tumor such as melanoma, head and neck, liver or kidney cancer.

This clone was counted many times. This chain joins TRBV7-6 and TRBJ2-7; D unresolved. The ends were cut back, 1 base at V and 3 bases at J, with 22 bases in the middle. CDR1 is SGHVS and CDR2 is FNYEAQ in the germline V gene. CDR3 length equals 18 residues. CDR3 sequence (DNA): TGTGCCAGCAGCTTAGTCGGCAGTCGGAAAGGTAGTTACTACGAGCAGTACTTC. Translation gives CASSLVGSRKGSYYEQYF. The complete variable domain, with remaining parts taken from reference TRBV7-6 and TRBJ2-7, reads GAGVSQSPRYKVTKRGQDVALRCDPISGHVSLYWYRQALGQGPEFLTYFNYEAQQDKSGLPNDRFSAERPEGSISTLTIQRTEQRDSAMYRCASSLVGSRKGSYYEQYFGPGTRLTVT.

CDR3 in amino acids: CASSDNPLGETQYF. CDR3 nucleotides: TGCGCCAGCAGTGATAACCCTCTGGGGGAGACCCAGTACTTC. The V gene is TRBV10-1, the J gene TRBJ2-5; D is undetermined. The germline gives CDR1 WNHNN, CDR2 SYGVQD (reference sequence). V dropped 3 bases and J dropped 5 bases, with 13 bases sitting between them. The CDR3 has 14 amino acids.

The genes are TRBV5-8 and TRBJ1-2, with 8 bases that match TRBD1. After removal of 1 base from V and 4 bases from J, the junction contained 6 bases not matched to a gene. Germline lookup yields CDR1 SGHTS and CDR2 YDEGEE. The CDR3 loop spans 15 amino acids. The CDR3 coding sequence is TGTGCCAGCAGCTTGCAGGACAGGGCGATCTATGGCTACACCTTC. Translated: CASSLQDRAIYGYTF.

The chain recombines TRBV6-1 with TRBJ1-4; 11 bases fit TRBD1. This CDR3 has 15 residues. V shed 5 bases, J shed 8 bases, and the junction held 7 bases outside the gene matches. Germline V gene data show CDR1 as MNHNS and CDR2 as SASEGT. CDR3 nucleotides: TGTGCCAGCAGTCCGGGACAGGGGGAAAGAGAAAAACTGTTTTTT. Translated, it gives CASSPGQGEREKLFF.

This clone was seen ten or more times. The chain recombines TRBV28 with TRBJ2-5; D unresolved. The CDR3 has 14 residues. Germline V gene data show CDR1 as MDHEN and CDR2 as SYDVKM. Trimming shortened V by 7 bases and J by 4 bases, and 16 bases separated the two germline ends. The CDR3 here is CASTLSVRRETQYF. The DNA for the CDR3 is TGTGCCAGCACCCTGTCGGTAAGACGAGAGACCCAGTACTTC.

The chain couples TRBV28 to TRBJ2-7; TRBD2 matches at 7 bases. Per the germline V gene, CDR1 is MDHEN and CDR2 is SYDVKM. There are 15 residues in the CDR3. Trimming at V came to 5 bases and at J to 3 bases, leaving 10 bases not matched to a gene. CDR3 bases: TGTGCCAGCAGTCCGCGGGGGTTGCGTTTCTACGAGCAGTACTTC. Translating gives CASSPRGLRFYEQYF. The complete variable domain, with remaining parts taken from reference TRBV28 and TRBJ2-7, reads DVKVTQSSRYLVKRTGEKVFLECVQDMDHENMFWYRQDPGLGLRLIYFSYDVKMKEKGDIPEGYSVSREKKERFSLILESASTNQTSMYLCASSPRGLRFYEQYFGPGTRLTVT.

This clone was counted between two and nine times. This chain uses TRBV5-1 with TRBJ2-2, with D tentatively TRBD1 (6 bases). V was clipped by 0 bases and J by 1 base, with 13 bases between them. CDR1 and CDR2 (germline): SGHRS, YFSETQ. CDR3 size: 17 residues. DNA for the CDR3: TGCGCCAGCAGCTTGGTTGGAAAAGGGGGGAACACCGGGGAGCTGTTTTTT. Its translation is CASSLVGKGGNTGELFF.

This clone was found once. This rearrangement joins TRBV27 to TRBJ1-2; 9 nucleotides align to TRBD1. The CDR3 covers 15 residues. Germline CDR1 and CDR2: MNHEY and SMNVEV (reference sequence). V was pared by 6 bases and J by 4 bases, with 9 bases of the junction left unmatched. This chain's CDR3 is CASSPQGALIYGYTF. The CDR3 DNA is TGTGCCAGCAGCCCACAGGGGGCGCTGATCTATGGCTACACCTTC.

This clone was recorded only once. The genes are TRBV10-3 and TRBJ2-1; TRBD2 agrees at 7 bases. This CDR3 has 16 amino acids. With V trimmed by 6 bases and J by 4 bases, 12 bases remained unmatched. The germline gives CDR1 ENHRY, CDR2 SYGVKD. The CDR3 bases are TGTGCCATCAGCCGCGTCCCCGCGGGAGAGTACAATGAGCAGTTCTTC. Encoded protein: CAISRVPAGEYNEQFF.

The V and J genes are TRBV5-1 and TRBJ2-7, with D possibly TRBD1 on 6 matching bases. The CDR3 has 13 amino acids. Between the trimmed V and J ends, which lost 2 bases and 4 bases, there was a span of 10 bases. CDR1 is SGHRS and CDR2 is YFSETQ in the germline V gene. The CDR3 loop is CASSFTGLYEQYF. Here the CDR3 DNA reads TGCGCCAGCAGCTTCACAGGGCTGTACGAGCAGTACTTC. The whole variable domain, filled in from reference TRBV5-1 and TRBJ2-7, reads KAGVTQTPRYLIKTRGQQVTLSCSPISGHRSVSWYQQTPGQGLQFLFEYFSETQRNKGNFPGRFSGRQFSNSRSEMNVSTLELGDSALYLCASSFTGLYEQYFGPGTRLTVT.

The sample holds one count of this clone. This rearrangement joins TRBV11-2 to TRBJ2-7; D is possibly TRBD1 or TRBD2 (5 bases each). Trimming took 6 bases from V and 3 from J, leaving 15 bases between them. CDR1 SGHAT and CDR2 FQNNGV come from the germline V gene. The CDR3 totals 14 residues. In DNA, the CDR3 is TGTGCCAGCAGTCCCGACAGCGGTGTCTACGAGCAGTACTTC. Its protein is CASSPDSGVYEQYF.

The chain has TRBV19 and TRBJ1-5, with TRBD1 matching over 8 bases. Germline V gene sequence: CDR1 LNHDA, CDR2 SQIVND (reference sequence). The CDR3 is 13 residues long. J was trimmed by 6 bases and V by 7 bases; bases with no gene match: 5. CDR3 DNA: TGTGCCAGTACCCAACAGGGGGGTCAGCCCCAGCATTTT. It encodes CASTQQGGQPQHF. Variable domain in full (rest from reference TRBV19 and TRBJ1-5): DGGITQSPKYLFRKEGQNVTLSCEQNLNHDAMYWYRQDPGQGLRLIYYSQIVNDFQKGDIAEGYSVSREKKESFPLTVTSAQKNPTAFYLCASTQQGGQPQHFGDGTRLSIL.

This clone appeared once. V usage is TRBV19 and J usage is TRBJ2-3; maybe TRBD1 (6 bases). Germline loops: CDR1 LNHDA, CDR2 SQIVND (reference sequence). Trimming left V 4 bases short and J 0 bases short, with 8 bases between. This CDR3 has 14 amino acids. Here the CDR3 DNA reads TGTGCCAGTAGTAGGACAGTTAGCACAGATACGCAGTATTTT. It translates to CASSRTVSTDTQYF.

The CDR3 reads CAYFSGRARPDTQYF. The CDR3 coding sequence is TGTGCCTACTTCAGCGGGAGGGCCCGACCAGATACGCAGTATTTT. The chain carries TRBV30 and TRBJ2-3; 10 bases fit TRBD2. CDR3 length: 15 residues. V was pared by 7 bases and J by 4 bases, with 11 bases of the junction left unmatched. Germline V gene sequence: CDR1 GTSNPN, CDR2 SVGIG (reference sequence).

The chain couples TRBV5-6 to TRBJ2-1; D is ambiguous. Deletions cut 0 bases from V and 6 bases from J, with 7 bases between. The CDR3 loop spans 13 amino acids. Germline CDR1 and CDR2: SGHDT and YYEEEE. Here the CDR3 DNA reads TGTGCCAGCAGCTTGGAGCCTTTCAATGAGCAGTTCTTC. Protein sequence: CASSLEPFNEQFF. The full variable domain, with the rest looked up from reference TRBV5-6 and TRBJ2-1, is DAGVTQSPTHLIKTRGQQVTLRCSPKSGHDTVSWYQQALGQGPQFIFQYYEEEERQRGNFPDRFSGHQFPNYSSELNVNALLLGDSALYLCASSLEPFNEQFFGPGTRLTVL.

The genes are TRBV27 and TRBJ2-1, with D tentatively TRBD1 or TRBD2 (5 bases each). This CDR3 has 15 residues. Trimming removed 3 bases at V and 8 bases at J, with 17 bases between. Germline V gene lookup returns CDR1 MNHEY and CDR2 SMNVEV (reference sequence). CDR3 DNA sequence: TGTGCCAGCAGTTTGAGGGGTCGGTTGATTCATGAGCAGTTCTTC. Protein product: CASSLRGRLIHEQFF.

The chain recombines TRBV28 with TRBJ1-1; D ambiguous. In germline, CDR1 is MDHEN, CDR2 SYDVKM. The CDR3 spans 13 residues. V was clipped by 2 bases and J by 4 bases, with 8 bases between them. Written as DNA, the CDR3 is TGTGCCAGCAGTTTAAGAGTGGGCACTGAAGCTTTCTTT. The encoded protein is CASSLRVGTEAFF.

The chain combines TRBV28 with TRBJ1-2, with D unclear. Looked up from germline, CDR1 is MDHEN and CDR2 is SYDVKM. V was trimmed by 6 bases and J by 8 bases, leaving 16 bases between them. CDR3 size: 13 residues. The CDR3 bases are TGTGCCAGCAGCTCCCCCGAGAGGTCCGGCTACACCTTC. It is translated as CASSSPERSGYTF.

This clone was detected only a few times. The V gene is TRBV6-5, the J gene TRBJ2-7, with D tentatively TRBD1 or TRBD2 (5 bases each). Germline V gives CDR1 MNHEY, CDR2 SVGAGI. V dropped 0 bases and J dropped 7 bases, with 10 bases sitting between them. CDR3 size: 13 residues. The CDR3 DNA follows: TGTGCCAGCAGTTACTCGACGGGACGGGAGCAGTACTTC. Its translation: CASSYSTGREQYF.

This rearrangement joins TRBV15 to TRBJ2-7, with D perhaps TRBD1 (5 bases). The length of the CDR3 is 15 residues. Trimming cost V 0 bases and J 4 bases, with 13 bases left between them. CDR1 and CDR2 (germline): LNHNV, YYDKDF (reference sequence). CDR3 nucleotides: TGTGCCACCAGCAGAGATCGGTCAGGGTGGTACGAGCAGTACTTC. This gives the protein CATSRDRSGWYEQYF. The full variable domain, rest sourced from reference TRBV15 and TRBJ2-7, is DAMVIQNPRYQVTQFGKPVTLSCSQTLNHNVMYWYQQKSSQAPKLLFHYYDKDFNNEADTPDNFQSRRPNTSFCFLDIRSPGLGDTAMYLCATSRDRSGWYEQYFGPGTRLTVT.

The chain has TRBV7-2 and TRBJ2-4; TRBD1 matches at 8 bases. J lost 1 base, V lost 6 bases, and 5 bases had no gene match. The germline V gene has CDR1 SGHTA and CDR2 FQGNSA. The CDR3 spans 15 residues. CDR3 nucleotide sequence: TGTGCCAGCAGTCTGACAGGGGTCGCCAAAAACATTCAGTACTTC. It encodes CASSLTGVAKNIQYF.

The chain links TRBV14 to TRBJ1-3; TRBD1 matches at 9 bases. The CDR3 contains 15 residues. CDR1 is SGHDN, CDR2 FVKESK, per germline. V dropped 4 bases and J dropped 2; count of bases not matched to a gene: 3. For the CDR3, the DNA is TGTGCCAGCAGCCCCGGGGACAGGGCTGGAAACACCATATATTTT. Its translation: CASSPGDRAGNTIYF.